The 24 T cell receptor beta chains below all came from one sample that was sequenced in a study of T cells in Graves' hyperthyroidism and ophthalmopathy. Researchers took RNA transcripts and amplified the TCR beta CDR3 regions from them. HTBI primers were the set used in a first-round RT-PCR of the TCR CDR3. TCRdb used MiXCR to reprocess the multiplex PCR reads, holding one entry per CDR3 protein. The sample has 250,000 or so distinct CDR3 sequences, around 15% seen once. The sequenced material came from blood. The source is a woman younger than 35 with Graves' ophthalmopathy.

This clonotype appeared many times. The rearrangement uses TRBV7-3 and TRBJ1-6; D gene unclear. The V and J ends lost 2 bases and 5 bases respectively, with 7 bases between them. Germline CDR1 SGHTA, CDR2 FQGTGA. The CDR3 extends over 14 amino acids. CDR3 sequence reads: CASSLGQNNSPLHF. CDR3 DNA sequence: TGTGCCAGCAGCTTAGGCCAGAATAATTCACCCCTCCACTTT.

This clonotype was picked up many times. The rearrangement joins TRBV6-5 to TRBJ1-1; D may be TRBD1 (5 bases). From germline, CDR1 is MNHEY and CDR2 SVGAGI. With 2 bases removed from V and 5 bases from J, the gap between germline ends came to 9 bases. The CDR3 runs to 13 residues. CDR3 in DNA: TGTGCCAGCAGTTACCGGGGGGTAACTGAAGCTTTCTTT. As protein: CASSYRGVTEAFF.

This clonotype appeared many times. The rearrangement uses TRBV28 and TRBJ1-1; D unresolved. The CDR3 loop spans 12 amino acids. Germline V gene lookup returns CDR1 MDHEN and CDR2 SYDVKM. Trimming removed 5 bases from V and 5 bases from J, with 9 bases in between. In DNA, the CDR3 is TGTGCCAGCAGTCTCGGAAGTACTGAAGCTTTCTTT. Its translation is CASSLGSTEAFF.

This clonotype was counted ten times or more. The V and J genes are TRBV18 and TRBJ2-5; D is unclear. The CDR3 is made up of 13 amino acids. The V end lost 2 bases, the J end lost 5 bases, and 9 bases lay between the germline ends. Germline loops: CDR1 KGHSH, CDR2 LQKENI. CDR3 DNA: TGTGCCAGCTCACCAAAGGTCGGGGAGACCCAGTACTTC. Protein: CASSPKVGETQYF.

In its sample, this clonotype was seen many times. V gene TRBV3-1 combines with J gene TRBJ1-1; D unclear. Trimming shortened V by 1 base and J by 10 bases, and 13 bases separated the two germline ends. This CDR3 comprises 13 residues. Germline lookup yields CDR1 LGHDT and CDR2 YNNKEL (reference sequence). The CDR3 nucleotides read TGTGCCAGCAGCCAAGCTCAGTCAATCGGAGCTTTCTTT. Amino acid sequence: CASSQAQSIGAFF.

This clonotype was seen many times. CDR3 sequence: CASMLAGPYEQYF. The DNA for the CDR3 is TGTGCCAGCATGCTAGCCGGTCCCTACGAGCAGTACTTC. The chain joins TRBV28 to TRBJ2-7, with a possible D match to TRBD2 (5 bases). The V and J ends lost 7 bases and 2 bases respectively, with 12 bases between them. The germline V gene has CDR1 MDHEN and CDR2 SYDVKM. CDR3 length: 13 residues.

This clonotype was counted at least ten times. This chain connects TRBV7-9 to TRBJ2-1, with D perhaps matching TRBD2 (6 bases). The CDR3 is made up of 15 amino acids. Trimming removed 6 bases at V and 3 bases at J, with 15 bases between. CDR1 and CDR2 (germline): SEHNR, FQNEAQ (reference sequence). The chain's CDR3 is CASSSSEDHYNEQFF. The CDR3 bases are TGTGCCAGCAGTTCTAGCGAGGACCACTACAATGAGCAGTTCTTC. Filled out from reference TRBV7-9 and TRBJ2-1, the complete variable domain reads DTGVSQNPRHKITKRGQNVTFRCDPISEHNRLYWYRQTLGQGPEFLTYFQNEAQLEKSRLLSDRFSAERPKGSFSTLEIQRTEQGDSAMYLCASSSSEDHYNEQFFGPGTRLTVL.

V usage is TRBV7-8 and J usage is TRBJ1-5, with 9 bases fitting TRBD1. CDR3 length: 18 residues. J was trimmed by 0 bases and V by 4 bases; bases with no gene match: 10. Germline V CDR1 and CDR2: SGHVS, FQNEAQ. CDR3 amino acids: CASSSSGQGSYSNQPQHF. DNA of the CDR3: TGTGCCAGCAGCTCCTCGGGACAGGGCTCCTATAGCAATCAGCCCCAGCATTTT.

This clonotype was found a few times. The chain combines TRBV15 with TRBJ1-4, with 8 bases that match TRBD1. Trimming took 3 bases from V and 3 from J; bases not matched to a gene: 6. Germline loops: CDR1 LNHNV, CDR2 YYDKDF (reference sequence). The CDR3 totals 16 residues. The CDR3 loop is CATSSPRGPANEKLFF. In DNA form, the CDR3 reads TGTGCCACCAGCAGTCCCAGGGGGCCAGCTAATGAAAAACTGTTTTTT.

This clonotype has just a few counts. This sequence joins TRBV6-1 and TRBJ2-3; no definite D call. The CDR3 extends over 12 amino acids. The germline gives CDR1 MNHNS, CDR2 SASEGT. Trimming stripped 7 bases from V and 0 bases from J, with 5 bases between. CDR3: CASTSSTDTQYF. The CDR3 DNA reads as TGTGCCAGCACCTCCAGCACAGATACGCAGTATTTT.

This clonotype was found many times. This chain uses TRBV29-1 with TRBJ2-3; the D gene is possibly TRBD2 (7 bases). Trimming removed 4 bases from V and 2 bases from J, with 13 bases in between. The CDR3 extends over 14 amino acids. Germline values: CDR1 SQVTM, CDR2 ANQGSEA. This chain's CDR3 is CSVGGGSPTDTQYF. The CDR3 DNA reads as TGCAGCGTTGGCGGGGGCTCCCCCACAGATACGCAGTATTTT.

There are many counts of this clonotype. The V call is TRBV3-1, the J call TRBJ2-7; 7 nucleotides align to TRBD1. The CDR3 length is 16 residues. Germline V CDR1 and CDR2: LGHDT, YNNKEL (reference sequence). V trimming: 3 bases; J trimming: 1 base; junction bases outside the gene matches: 9. CDR3 bases: TGTGCCAGCAGCCAGACAACAGGGGAATGGTCCTACGAGCAGTACTTC. It encodes CASSQTTGEWSYEQYF.

The J gene is TRBJ1-2, the V gene TRBV20-1; D is undetermined. The CDR3 extends over 13 amino acids. CDR1 DFQATT and CDR2 SNEGSKA come from the germline V gene (reference sequence). V lost 0 bases to trimming and J lost 7 bases, with 12 bases between them. CDR3 amino acids: CSARDPGEGGYTF. The DNA for the CDR3 is TGCAGTGCTAGAGATCCGGGTGAGGGTGGCTACACCTTC.

The table lists this clonotype with many counts. CDR3 loop: CSARDAIKPEAFF. The CDR3 DNA follows: TGCAGTGCTAGGGACGCCATAAAGCCTGAAGCTTTCTTT. The V and J genes are TRBV20-1 and TRBJ1-1; no clear D gene. The CDR3 spans 13 residues. Germline-derived CDR1 and CDR2 are DFQATT and SNEGSKA (reference sequence). The V gene lost 3 bases and the J gene lost 6 bases, with 14 bases spanning the gap.

This clonotype was detected ten times or more. CDR3 loop: CASSPTQGLNNSPLHF. The CDR3 region has the DNA TGCGCCAGCAGCCCGACGCAGGGGTTGAATAATTCACCCCTCCACTTT. J is TRBJ1-6 and V is TRBV5-1; TRBD1 might be the D (6 bases). Germline V lookup: CDR1 SGHRS, CDR2 YFSETQ. There are 16 residues in the CDR3. The V end was cut by 4 bases, the J end by 5 bases, with 16 bases between. The full variable domain, rest sourced from reference TRBV5-1 and TRBJ1-6, is KAGVTQTPRYLIKTRGQQVTLSCSPISGHRSVSWYQQTPGQGLQFLFEYFSETQRNKGNFPGRFSGRQFSNSRSEMNVSTLELGDSALYLCASSPTQGLNNSPLHFGNGTRLTVT.

This clonotype showed up many times. The V gene is TRBV6-1, the J gene TRBJ2-2; 7 nucleotides agree with TRBD1. Trimming at V came to 7 bases and at J to 3 bases, leaving 5 bases not matched to a gene. This CDR3 region has 14 residues. CDR1 is MNHNS and CDR2 is SASEGT in the germline V gene. CDR3 protein: CASTKTGDTGELFF. In DNA, the CDR3 is TGTGCCAGCACAAAAACAGGGGACACCGGGGAGCTGTTTTTT.

The chain carries TRBV5-4 and TRBJ2-2, with TRBD2 matching over 10 bases. The CDR3 has 16 residues. Germline CDR1 SGHNT, CDR2 YYREEE (reference sequence). The V segment lost 4 bases and the J segment 2 bases; nucleotides outside the gene matches: 5. The CDR3 DNA follows: TGTGCCAGCAGCCATTTAGCGGGAGGCAACACCGGGGAGCTGTTTTTT. The encoded protein is CASSHLAGGNTGELFF.

This clonotype was detected many times. The chain couples TRBV2 to TRBJ2-3; 11 bases agree with TRBD2. J lost 6 bases, V lost 2 bases, and 7 bases had no gene match. Germline V gene sequence: CDR1 SNHLY, CDR2 FYNNEI. The CDR3 runs 16 residues. The CDR3 nucleotides read TGTGCCAGCAGTGAAAGTTCTAGCGGGGGGTCGGATACGCAGTATTTT. Translated: CASSESSSGGSDTQYF.

This clonotype occurred many times. This chain connects TRBV13 to TRBJ2-2, with 7 positions matching TRBD1. Per the germline V gene, CDR1 is PRHDT and CDR2 is FYEKMQ (reference sequence). CDR3 size: 13 residues. J gave up 8 bases and V 4 bases, and 4 bases lay outside the gene matches. CDR3 DNA: TGTGCCAGCAGCTCCACAGGGGAAGGGGAGCTGTTTTTT. Protein sequence: CASSSTGEGELFF.

This clonotype was detected many times. The rearrangement joins TRBV27 to TRBJ1-1; D uncertain. This CDR3 is built from 15 residues. The V end lost 5 bases, the J end lost 0 bases, and 13 bases lay between the germline ends. CDR1 is MNHEY, CDR2 SMNVEV, per germline (reference sequence). The CDR3 nucleotides read TGTGCCAGCAGTCGGTACTACAGCATGAACACTGAAGCTTTCTTT. It is translated as CASSRYYSMNTEAFF.

At least ten counts were recorded for this clonotype. J is TRBJ1-5 and V is TRBV30; 10 nucleotides line up with TRBD1. Germline V gene data show CDR1 as GTSNPN and CDR2 as SVGIG (reference sequence). The CDR3 covers 17 residues. V was clipped by 6 bases and J by 0 bases; unmatched bases: 11. CDR3 residues: CACLGTGEGYSNQPQHF. Written as DNA, the CDR3 is TGTGCCTGCCTAGGGACAGGGGAGGGGTATAGCAATCAGCCCCAGCATTTT.

This clonotype was observed many times. The chain recombines TRBV5-8 with TRBJ2-5, with 13 positions matching TRBD2. Germline CDR1 SGHTS, CDR2 YDEGEE. J gave up 3 bases and V 5 bases, and 4 bases lay outside the gene matches. The CDR3 has 15 amino acids. The CDR3 loop is CASRLGLAGEETQYF. DNA for the CDR3: TGTGCCAGCAGATTAGGACTAGCGGGGGAAGAGACCCAGTACTTC.

This clonotype was recorded at least ten times. V is TRBV7-9 and J is TRBJ2-3; TRBD2 agrees at 9 bases. V trimming: 1 base; J trimming: 5 bases; junction bases outside the gene matches: 4. Germline V gene sequence: CDR1 SEHNR, CDR2 FQNEAQ (reference sequence). The CDR3 spans 15 residues. The CDR3 protein is CASSLVTSGLDTQYF. In DNA, the CDR3 is TGTGCCAGCAGCTTAGTGACTAGCGGCCTAGATACGCAGTATTTT.

This clonotype was counted at least ten times. J is TRBJ1-5 and V is TRBV24-1; D is ambiguous. V was cut by 8 bases and J by 2 bases, with 15 bases left in between. This CDR3 contains 15 residues. Looked up from germline, CDR1 is KGHDR and CDR2 is SFDVKD. The CDR3 nucleotides read TGTGCCACCATAAGGATCCTTGACGGCAATCAGCCCCAGCATTTT. This codes for CATIRILDGNQPQHF.